The T cell receptor (beta chain) under discussion was sequenced for a study of Ad26.COV2.S vaccination and SARS-CoV-2 variants (dated by TCRdb to the early 2020s). Background on the whole study: Donors in the vaccine arm were drawn from COV1001, a phase I-IIa trial of Ad26.COV2.S in healthy adults that was multicentre, randomized, double-blind and placebo-controlled. Blinding of investigators to trial group allocation was maintained during experiments and outcome assessment. A total of about 30 samples were included in the TCR-sequenced set, comprising some 20 Ad26.COV2.S vaccine recipients, 5 placebo recipients and 8 SARS-CoV-2 convalescent individuals. TCRbeta repertoire sequencing served as the tool for gauging how specific and how broad the SARS-CoV-2-reactive T cell receptors were following Ad26.COV2.S vaccination. Trial participants were randomized into five groups of five, in which low-dose or high-dose Ad26.COV2.S was given once or twice, or placebo was given on both occasions. Dosing of Ad26.COV2.S was intramuscular, at either 5x10^10 or 1x10^11 viral particles, delivered as one shot or as two shots spaced 56 days apart. The research as a whole found: The study lacked the statistical power to compare responses across vaccine doses or regimens. Higher spike-specific TCR breadth was observed in Ad26.COV2.S recipients than in placebo recipients (P = 0.0014). The authors noted that total T cell responses may have been underestimated by the TCR breadth and depth analyses. Vaccine and placebo recipients had similar non-spike TCR breadth, a finding consistent with the vaccine containing only spike. Substantial breadth of spike-specific CD8+ and CD4+ T cell responses was reported after vaccination.

This clone was seen once. The antigen it recognizes is unknown. The record has no base qualities; no much larger clone is one base away. The germline V and J ends show losses of 2 bases and 2 bases respectively, and no gene match explains 5 bases of the junction. Counted from cysteine to phenylalanine, this CDR3 has 16 amino acids. CDR3 DNA only is kept here, 48 bases in frame from base 1. Sequences KGHSH (CDR1) and LQKENI (CDR2) are obtained from the germline V gene. Read against the paper, the sample's treatment or condition label means: roughly 19 received Ad26.COV2.S at low or high dose, single or two shots; about 5 received placebo; per-sample allocation not given. For vaccine and placebo recipients, the sequenced repertoires came from samples collected on day 63 after the first injection. Between 29 July and 7 August 2020, Cohort 1b enrolled fewer than 30 adults aged 18-55 years at one site in Boston, USA. Ad26.COV2.S was a replication-incompetent adenovirus type 26 vector expressing a prefusion-stabilized SARS-CoV-2 spike protein from the original Wuhan strain.

The immunoSEQ Assay was used to sequence TCRbeta CDR3 regions. After extraction, genomic DNA underwent amplification by bias-controlled multiplex PCR, followed by high-throughput sequencing. The original pipeline was this. To quantify the absolute abundance of every unique TCRbeta CDR3 region, sequences were collapsed and filtered. T cell fraction was estimated by normalization of TCRbeta template counts to usable DNA, with usable DNA being measured through amplification of reference genes present in all nucleated cells. Repertoire TCRs were annotated as SARS-CoV-2-specific when V gene, CDR3 amino acid sequence and J gene were exactly matched to a known reactive TCR set. The reference SARS-CoV-2 TCR set was obtained from MIRA and was filtered for enrichment in COVID-19-positive ImmuneCODE repertoires, whereby public or cross-reactive TCRs were removed. Drawing on the MIRA antigens, annotated TCRs were analysed further at the level of specific ORF or position within ORF. Depth was the summed frequency of annotated unique rearrangements, while breadth was defined as annotated unique rearrangements over total unique productive rearrangements. TCR breadth was compared between groups using two-sided Wilcoxon rank-sum tests. The immuneACCESS repertoire file appears here via TCRdb, limited to in-frame rearrangements. These files lack a portion of the clones; in checked studies, under half of the deficit traces to unresolved V genes, and the cause of the others is not known. V, J and clone size are those of that table, while D and trimming were read from the DNA. This sample comprises 500,000 or so clones, 89% of them detected only once. Together, the top ten hold about 2.4% of the sample.

The clonotype was recovered from a person between 18 and 59 years old who received the Ad26.COV2.S COVID-19 vaccine or a placebo. The V gene is TRBV18 and the J gene is TRBJ2-2; TRBD1 aligns with 7 central bases. Sequences were derived from peripheral blood, sampled in a trial of Ad26.COV2.S vaccine versus placebo. Read as DNA, the sequence is TGTGCCAGCTCACCAAACGGACAGGCCAACACCGGGGAGCTGTTTTTT. Its coded protein is CASSPNGQANTGELFF.